The clone carrying this T cell receptor (beta chain) has a handful of counts. The CDR3 sequence is 12 residues long. V lost 1 base, J lost 11 bases, and 6 bases lay in between. Germline CDR1 reads SGHDN; CDR2 reads FVKESK. The record originates from a study of blood T cell repertoires in COVID-19. The assay was immunoSEQ multiplex PCR, and TCRdb's table has in-frame clones only and misses some. The sample includes 150,000 to 200,000 clones, over 80% of them seen just once. The chain recombines TRBV14 with TRBJ1-6; unclear D gene. The clonotype originates from a woman of 80 years or more with active or convalescent COVID-19. Sequencing used peripheral blood. The CDR3 bases are TGTGCCAGCAGCCAAGCTCGGGCACCCCTCCACTTT. Translated, it gives CASSQARAPLHF.